Below, 13 T cell receptor beta chains from the same sample are listed, as sequenced in a study of blood T cells in healthy people across ages. It was with a sample-barcoded 5' primer and a J-beta primer mix that a second PCR of about 6 to 12 cycles was run. A single record per CDR3 protein comes from TCRdb applying MiXCR to the 5' RACE reads. Altogether fewer than 900,000 distinct CDR3 sequences are present, approximately 43% being singletons, with the ten largest covering 20% to 25%. Sequenced input: blood. The receptors originated from a woman aged 55-69 years in good health.

J is TRBJ2-5 and V is TRBV11-2; the D call may be TRBD1 or TRBD2 (5 bases each). The CDR3 runs to 14 residues. V was pared by 1 base and J by 4 bases, with 10 bases between. Germline V gene sequence: CDR1 SGHAT, CDR2 FQNNGV. CDR3 sequence: CASSLVEGLETQYF. DNA of the CDR3: TGTGCCAGCAGCTTAGTCGAGGGGCTAGAGACCCAGTACTTC.

The CDR3 sequence is CASSLKGYGTEAFF. The CDR3 DNA follows: TGTGCCAGCAGTTTAAAAGGGTACGGGACTGAAGCTTTCTTT. The J gene is TRBJ1-1, the V gene TRBV27; D not certain. Trimming cost V 2 bases and J 5 bases, with 12 bases left between them. There are 14 residues in the CDR3. The germline V gene encodes CDR1 MNHEY and CDR2 SMNVEV (reference sequence).

This clonotype was seen once. The chain uses TRBV15 and TRBJ1-2; D remains unclear. The CDR3 loop spans 14 amino acids. V lost 8 bases and J lost 3, with 16 bases in between. Germline CDR1 LNHNV, CDR2 YYDKDF (reference sequence). The CDR3 sequence is CATQWEGKDYGYTF. The CDR3 region has the DNA TGTGCCACCCAGTGGGAGGGAAAGGACTATGGCTACACCTTC.

This clonotype came up a few times. This sequence joins TRBV7-2 and TRBJ2-1; tentative D call: TRBD1 (6 bases). V lost 5 bases to trimming and J lost 8 bases, with 13 bases between them. The CDR3 consists of 13 residues. CDR1 is SGHTA, CDR2 FQGNSA, per germline. The CDR3 is CASSGGIMDEQFF. The CDR3 nucleotides are TGTGCCAGCAGCGGGGGCATTATGGATGAGCAGTTCTTC.

This chain joins TRBV14 and TRBJ2-2; D is uncertain. The CDR3 covers 13 residues. V dropped 0 bases and J dropped 7 bases, with 6 bases sitting between them. Germline lookup yields CDR1 SGHDN and CDR2 FVKESK. The CDR3 DNA reads as TGTGCCAGCAGCCAAGATCGGGTCGGGGAGCTGTTTTTT. Translating it yields CASSQDRVGELFF.

This chain joins TRBV5-1 and TRBJ2-6; 7 bases fit TRBD1. Germline-derived CDR1 and CDR2 are SGHRS and YFSETQ. The CDR3 has 14 amino acids. V lost 4 bases and J lost 9; bases outside the gene matches: 7. The CDR3 nucleotides read TGCGCCAGCAGCAAGGACAGGTTGGACAACGTCCTGACTTTC. Translation gives CASSKDRLDNVLTF.

This rearrangement joins TRBV29-1 to TRBJ2-3; 7 bases align to TRBD2. From germline, CDR1 is SQVTM and CDR2 ANQGSEA. V shed 4 bases and J 9 bases; nucleotides not matched to a gene: 13. This CDR3 has 14 amino acids. Written as DNA, the CDR3 is TGCAGCGTTGGACTAGCAGGACCGGGTGAGACGCAGTATTTT. It codes for CSVGLAGPGETQYF.

The rearrangement uses TRBV7-9 and TRBJ1-2, with TRBD1 matching over 7 bases. The germline CDR1 and CDR2 sequences are SEHNR and FQNEAQ (reference sequence). With 5 bases clipped from V and 8 bases from J, the junction kept 8 bases outside the gene matches. CDR3 length: 13 residues. CDR3: CASSGDSREGYTF. DNA for the CDR3: TGTGCCAGCAGCGGGGACAGTCGTGAGGGCTACACCTTC.

V usage is TRBV12-3 or TRBV12-4 and J usage is TRBJ2-3; D gene uncertain. The CDR3 extends over 17 amino acids. The ends were cut back, 5 bases at V and 1 base at J, with 19 bases in the middle. CDR3 sequence: CASSPALGDFGTDTQYF. CDR3 in DNA: TGTGCCAGCAGTCCCGCCCTAGGTGACTTTGGCACAGATACGCAGTATTTT.

This chain joins TRBV27 and TRBJ1-6, with 7 bases matching TRBD1. CDR3 size: 16 residues. The V and J ends lost 6 bases and 0 bases, in that order; junction bases with no gene match: 5. Germline loops: CDR1 MNHEY, CDR2 SMNVEV (reference sequence). This CDR3 is CASSTTGYSYNSPLHF. The DNA of the CDR3 is TGTGCCAGCAGCACGACAGGGTACTCCTATAATTCACCCCTCCACTTT.

The CDR3 bases are TGTGCCAGCAGTTACTCGTTATACACAGATACGCAGTATTTT. Translated, it gives CASSYSLYTDTQYF. J is TRBJ2-3 and V is TRBV6-2 or TRBV6-3; D ambiguous. V was trimmed by 0 bases and J by 2 bases, leaving 6 bases between them. From germline, CDR1 is MNHEY and CDR2 SVGEGT. The CDR3 is made up of 14 amino acids.

This clonotype was observed at least ten times. The genes are TRBV12-3 or TRBV12-4 and TRBJ2-1; D may be TRBD2 (6 bases). This CDR3 has 14 residues. Trimming stripped 6 bases from V and 8 bases from J, with 17 bases between. CDR3 sequence: CASSLRGFEDEQFF. In nucleotides, the CDR3 is TGTGCCAGCAGCCTACGGGGGTTTGAGGATGAGCAGTTCTTC.

This clonotype has just a few counts. The chain carries TRBV2 and TRBJ1-2, with D unresolved. Deletions cut 5 bases from V and 2 bases from J, with 12 bases between. Germline assignment: CDR1 SNHLY and CDR2 FYNNEI. The CDR3 totals 14 residues. CDR3 sequence (DNA): TGTGCCAGCAGTAACAGTCACGGAAACTATGGCTACACCTTC. Its translation: CASSNSHGNYGYTF. Looking up the rest from reference TRBV2 and TRBJ1-2 gives the full variable domain: EPEVTQTPSHQVTQMGQEVILRCVPISNHLYFYWYRQILGQKVEFLVSFYNNEISEKSEIFDDQFSVERPDGSNFTLKIRSTKLEDSAMYFCASSNSHGNYGYTFGSGTRLTVV.